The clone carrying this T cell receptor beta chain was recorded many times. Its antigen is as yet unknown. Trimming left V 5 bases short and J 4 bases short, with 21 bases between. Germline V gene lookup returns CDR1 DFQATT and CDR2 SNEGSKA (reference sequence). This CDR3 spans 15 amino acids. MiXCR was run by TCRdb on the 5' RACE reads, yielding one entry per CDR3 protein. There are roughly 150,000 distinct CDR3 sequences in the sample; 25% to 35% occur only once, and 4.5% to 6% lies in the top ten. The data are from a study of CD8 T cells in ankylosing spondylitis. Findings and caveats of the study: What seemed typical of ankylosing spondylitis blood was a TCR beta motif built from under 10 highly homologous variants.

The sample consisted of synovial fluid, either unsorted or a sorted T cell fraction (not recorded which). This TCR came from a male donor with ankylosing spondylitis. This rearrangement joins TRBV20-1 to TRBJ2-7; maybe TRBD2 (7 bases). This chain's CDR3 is CSAPPGGNIFYEQYF. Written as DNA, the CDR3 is TGCAGTGCTCCCCCGGGGGGCAATATCTTTTACGAGCAGTACTTC.